Below are 3 T cell receptor beta chains sequenced from a single sample in a study of T-cell reconstitution after alpha-beta-depleted transplantation in children. Unique molecular identifiers featured in how the TCRbeta library was prepared. MiXCR, run by TCRdb on the PCR reads, gives a single entry per CDR3 protein. This sample carries more than 45,000 distinct CDR3 sequences, 40% to 60% of them seen once, and the ten largest clones take more than 30%. Sequencing was performed on peripheral blood, taken before TCRalphabeta/CD19-depleted stem cell transplant. The receptors come from a boy in the first two years of life with SCID, due to receive a stem cell transplant.

The chain uses TRBV11-2 and TRBJ2-1; tentatively, D is TRBD2 (7 bases). The CDR3 sequence is 16 residues long. In germline, CDR1 is SGHAT, CDR2 FQNNGV. The germline V and J ends were trimmed by 6 bases and 4 bases, with 19 bases remaining between them. This chain's CDR3 is CASSLFRGGPYNEQFF. The CDR3 DNA is TGTGCCAGCAGTCTCTTTCGCGGGGGCCCGTACAATGAGCAGTTCTTC.

The chain carries TRBV18 and TRBJ1-3; possibly TRBD1 for D (5 bases). CDR3 length: 18 amino acids. Germline V gene lookup returns CDR1 KGHSH and CDR2 LQKENI. Trimming shortened V by 3 bases and J by 0 bases, and 18 bases separated the two germline ends. CDR3 DNA: TGTGCCAGCTCACCCCGAAAAGCGGGGCTCAACTCTGGAAACACCATATATTTT. It translates to CASSPRKAGLNSGNTIYF.

The CDR3 nucleotides are TGTGCCAGCAGCCCCCGGACTAGCGGGGGGGCCCCGTACTTC. Translated: CASSPRTSGGAPYF. This rearrangement joins TRBV7-2 to TRBJ2-5; 15 bases are a match to TRBD2. CDR1 and CDR2 from the germline V gene are SGHTA and FQGNSA. This CDR3 has 14 residues. Unmatched junction bases numbered 8, after V lost 5 bases and J lost 13 bases.